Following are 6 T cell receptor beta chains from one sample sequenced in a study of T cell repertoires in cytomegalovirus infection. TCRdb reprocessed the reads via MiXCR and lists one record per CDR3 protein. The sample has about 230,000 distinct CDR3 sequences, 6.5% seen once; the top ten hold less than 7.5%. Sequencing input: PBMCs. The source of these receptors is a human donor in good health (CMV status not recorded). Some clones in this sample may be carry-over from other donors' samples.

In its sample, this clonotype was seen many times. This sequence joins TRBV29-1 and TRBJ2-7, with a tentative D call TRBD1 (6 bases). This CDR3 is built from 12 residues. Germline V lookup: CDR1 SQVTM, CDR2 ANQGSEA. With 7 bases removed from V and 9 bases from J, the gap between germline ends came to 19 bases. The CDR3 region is CSATGRVGRQYF. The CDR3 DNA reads TGCAGCGCTACAGGGAGAGTGGGAAGGCAGTACTTC.

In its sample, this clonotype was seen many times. This CDR3 is CSVAGDAGNTIYF. The CDR3 nucleotides are TGCAGCGTTGCAGGGGACGCTGGAAACACCATATATTTT. V is TRBV29-1 and J is TRBJ1-3; tentative D call: TRBD1 (6 bases). This CDR3 contains 13 residues. V was clipped by 4 bases and J by 2 bases, with 9 bases between them. Germline V gene data show CDR1 as SQVTM and CDR2 as ANQGSEA.

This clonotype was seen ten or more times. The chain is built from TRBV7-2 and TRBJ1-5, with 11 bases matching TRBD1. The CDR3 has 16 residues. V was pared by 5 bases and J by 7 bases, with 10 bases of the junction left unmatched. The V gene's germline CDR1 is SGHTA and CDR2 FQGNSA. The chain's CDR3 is CASSLSGQGAGQPQHF. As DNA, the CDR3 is TGTGCCAGCAGCCTCTCCGGACAGGGGGCTGGGCAGCCCCAGCATTTT.

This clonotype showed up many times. CDR3 sequence: CASSPSPRSYNEQFF. The DNA of the CDR3 is TGTGCCAGCAGCCCCTCCCCTCGCTCCTACAATGAGCAGTTCTTC. The chain has TRBV28 and TRBJ2-1, with D unresolved. This CDR3 is 15 amino acids long. The germline V gene encodes CDR1 MDHEN and CDR2 SYDVKM. Trimming took off 6 bases at V and 0 bases at J, with 12 bases between the two ends.

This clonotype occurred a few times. The CDR3 region is CASSESGVYGYTF. CDR3 DNA: TGCGCCAGCAGTGAGTCGGGGGTTTATGGCTACACCTTC. This sequence joins TRBV10-2 and TRBJ1-2; a possible D gene is TRBD1 (5 bases). V lost 0 bases and J 5 bases, leaving 7 bases between the germline ends. CDR1 WSHSY and CDR2 SAAADI come from the germline V gene. The length of the CDR3 is 13 residues.

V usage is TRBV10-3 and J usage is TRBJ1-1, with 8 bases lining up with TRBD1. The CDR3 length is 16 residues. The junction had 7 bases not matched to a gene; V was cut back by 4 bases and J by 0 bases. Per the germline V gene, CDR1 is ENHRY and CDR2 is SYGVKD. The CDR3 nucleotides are TGTGCCATCAGTGCCCCCGGACAGGGAATGAACACTGAAGCTTTCTTT. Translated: CAISAPGQGMNTEAFF.